This T cell receptor (beta chain) came from a study of T cells in Graves' hyperthyroidism and ophthalmopathy. The V and J ends lost 6 bases and 6 bases, in that order; junction bases with no gene match: 9. The CDR3 has 14 residues. CDR1 and CDR2 from the germline V gene are SNHLY and FYNNEI. Amplification of TCR beta CDR3 regions used RNA as the template. The study used the HTBI primer set for a first-round RT-PCR of the TCR CDR3. TCRdb reprocessed the multiplex PCR reads with MiXCR, giving one entry per CDR3 protein. The table includes 300,000 to 450,000 distinct CDR3 sequences, 25% detected once. The sequence was obtained from a man aged 50 or older with Graves' hyperthyroidism. J is TRBJ1-1 and V is TRBV2; TRBD1 agrees at 8 bases. What was sequenced was blood. This chain's CDR3 is CASRRTGTMAEAFF. In DNA, the CDR3 is TGTGCCAGCAGGCGGACAGGGACGATGGCTGAAGCTTTCTTT.